The 9 T cell receptor beta chains presented below share a single source sample, sequenced in a study of regulatory T cells in long-lasting Graves disease. Investigators prepared the TCR beta libraries by applying iRepertoire HTBI primers and Arm-PCR of CDR3 regions. Each CDR3 protein is one row after TCRdb ran MiXCR on the multiplex PCR reads. The table shows approximately 690,000 distinct CDR3 sequences, with about 30% occurring only once. This sample's time point: persistent/refractory GD, antithyroid drugs over 5 years with positive TRAb. Construction of the TCR library relied on RNA isolated from PBMCs. The sample here was peripheral blood mononuclear cells (PBMCs), taken when the disease was refractory, from a patient treated with antithyroid drugs. The receptor source for this set is a female donor with Graves disease.

The gene calls are TRBV7-2 and TRBJ2-5, with TRBD2 matching over 10 bases. The CDR3 is 16 residues long. Trimming removed 2 bases from V and 1 base from J; junction bases left unmatched: 4. Germline V gene lookup returns CDR1 SGHTA and CDR2 FQGNSA. CDR3 coding DNA: TGTGCCAGCAGCTTATATAGCGGGAGGCCCCAAGAGACCCAGTACTTC. Amino acids: CASSLYSGRPQETQYF.

V and J are TRBV27 and TRBJ2-7; 11 bases agree with TRBD2. V was clipped by 3 bases and J by 5 bases; unmatched bases: 0. CDR1 is MNHEY, CDR2 SMNVEV, per germline (reference sequence). The length of the CDR3 is 13 residues. CDR3 DNA: TGTGCCAGCAGTTTTAGCGGGAGGGACGAGCAGTACTTC. This translates into CASSFSGRDEQYF.

Only a few counts were recorded for this clonotype. The CDR3 spells CASSVARKNTEAFF. For the CDR3, the DNA is TGTGCCAGCAGTGTTGCCAGGAAAAACACTGAAGCTTTCTTT. This chain joins TRBV2 and TRBJ1-1; unclear D gene. Germline-derived CDR1 and CDR2 are SNHLY and FYNNEI. The CDR3 is 14 residues long. With 4 bases removed from V and 2 bases from J, the gap between germline ends came to 11 bases.

Of note for this clonotype: Possible read error: a much larger clone is one base away. This chain joins TRBV6-9 and TRBJ1-1; no clear D gene. V lost 4 bases, J lost 4 bases, and 16 bases lay in between. The germline V gene encodes CDR1 MNHGY and CDR2 SVAAGI. The CDR3 runs 15 residues. The CDR3 protein is CASSSPGGGSTEAFF. DNA for the CDR3: TGTGCCAGCAGTTCCCCTGGCGGAGGGAGCACTGAAGCTTTCTTT.

The chain couples TRBV29-1 to TRBJ1-3, with D tentatively TRBD1 (5 bases). CDR1 is SQVTM and CDR2 is ANQGSEA in the germline V gene. Deletions cut 5 bases from V and 8 bases from J, with 13 bases between. The CDR3 runs 12 residues. The CDR3 nucleotides read TGCAGCGTTACGACCCAGGGTTACACCATATATTTT. Protein: CSVTTQGYTIYF.

The chain employs TRBV6-1 and TRBJ2-2; weak D call: TRBD1 (5 bases). There are 17 residues in the CDR3. The germline gives CDR1 MNHNS, CDR2 SASEGT. V was clipped by 4 bases and J by 0 bases, with 15 bases between them. The CDR3 nucleotides read TGTGCCAGCAGTGCCGACAGACTGGGGTCGAACACCGGGGAGCTGTTTTTT. Translating it yields CASSADRLGSNTGELFF.

A note on this clonotype: The conserved closing phenylalanine or tryptophan is absent in this CDR3, likely reflecting a read error. The chain is built from TRBV7-7 and TRBJ2-7; a weak D match, TRBD2 (7 bases). The CDR3 extends over 14 amino acids. Germline-derived CDR1 and CDR2 are SSHAT and FNYEAQ (reference sequence). The V end lost 1 base, the J end lost 2 bases, and 9 bases lay between the germline ends. CDR3: CASSLGGGPYEQYL. CDR3 nucleotide sequence: TGTGCCAGCAGCTTAGGGGGGGGGCCCTACGAGCAGTACCTC.

The chain carries TRBV10-3 and TRBJ1-1, with unresolved D. V shed 4 bases and J shed 1 base, with 10 bases lying between them. This CDR3 region has 14 residues. Germline CDR1 is ENHRY and CDR2 is SYGVKD. Here the CDR3 DNA reads TGTGCCATCAGTGTAGGCCCTGAGAACACTGAAGCTTTCTTT. Amino acid sequence: CAISVGPENTEAFF.

The chain uses TRBV28 and TRBJ1-4; possible D gene TRBD1, 6 bases. Germline values: CDR1 MDHEN, CDR2 SYDVKM. Trimming cost V 8 bases and J 6 bases, with 13 bases left between them. The CDR3 loop spans 13 amino acids. CDR3 protein: CASGGGRDEKLFF. Written as DNA, the CDR3 is TGTGCCAGCGGGGGGGGCAGGGATGAAAAACTGTTTTTT.